Listed below are T cell receptor beta chains from one sample, sequenced in a study of sequential checkpoint blockade in melanoma. Data came from immunoSEQ multiplex PCR; TCRdb stores just in-frame clones and leaves some out. Of 30,000 to 40,000 clones in the sample, approximately 85% were seen once. This sample comprised CD8+ T cells sorted from blood (inferred from file names), obtained from a patient given nivolumab and ipilimumab in sequence. The receptor set was obtained from a human donor with melanoma. The CDR3 runs from the conserved cysteine through the conserved F or W. Each record gives: clone size, J gene, D gene, V gene, CDR3 protein, CDR3 DNA. D genes are given only for firm matches. Where a row states a size, it is once, few, many or the class of an expanded clone; other rows omit it.

abundance: .; j_gene: TRBJ2-5; d_gene: .; v_gene: TRBV28; CDR3aa: CASSFLGAGETQYF; CDR3nt: TGTGCCAGCAGTTTTCTAGGGGCTGGAGAGACCCAGTACTTC
abundance: .; j_gene: TRBJ2-1; d_gene: TRBD1; v_gene: TRBV9; CDR3aa: CASSDHRGSSYNEQFF; CDR3nt: TGTGCCAGCAGCGACCACAGGGGGAGCTCCTACAATGAGCAGTTCTTC
abundance: few; j_gene: TRBJ2-4; d_gene: .; v_gene: TRBV9; CDR3aa: CASSPEGREWDIQYF; CDR3nt: TGTGCCAGCAGCCCCGAAGGCAGGGAATGGGACATTCAGTACTTC
abundance: .; j_gene: TRBJ2-5; d_gene: TRBD1; v_gene: TRBV4-1; CDR3aa: CASSQASTGGEETQYF; CDR3nt: TGCGCCAGCAGCCAGGCCTCCACAGGGGGAGAAGAGACCCAGTACTTC
abundance: .; j_gene: TRBJ1-3; d_gene: .; v_gene: TRBV6-5; CDR3aa: CASSYSRLSGNTIYF; CDR3nt: TGTGCCAGCAGTTACTCGAGGCTCTCTGGAAACACCATATATTTT
abundance: .; j_gene: TRBJ2-7; d_gene: TRBD1; v_gene: TRBV7-2; CDR3aa: CASSPKTGYEQYF; CDR3nt: TGTGCCAGCAGCCCGAAGACAGGGTACGAGCAGTACTTC
abundance: few; j_gene: TRBJ2-7; d_gene: .; v_gene: TRBV2; CDR3aa: CASSPPSYEQYF; CDR3nt: TGTGCCAGCAGTCCCCCTTCCTACGAGCAGTACTTC
abundance: .; j_gene: TRBJ2-7; d_gene: TRBD2; v_gene: TRBV10-1; CDR3aa: CATAGDGSYEQYF; CDR3nt: TGCGCCACCGCGGGGGACGGCTCCTACGAGCAGTACTTC
abundance: .; j_gene: TRBJ1-5; d_gene: .; v_gene: TRBV27; CDR3aa: CASSFGRGVQPQHF; CDR3nt: TGTGCCAGCAGTTTCGGCAGGGGAGTTCAGCCCCAGCATTTT
abundance: .; j_gene: TRBJ2-7; d_gene: TRBD2; v_gene: TRBV28; CDR3aa: CASSLRSGGSSYEQYF; CDR3nt: TGTGCCAGCAGTTTACGTAGCGGGGGCTCCTCCTACGAGCAGTACTTC
abundance: .; j_gene: TRBJ2-2; d_gene: TRBD1; v_gene: TRBV10-3; CDR3aa: CAISLGQGAGTGELFF; CDR3nt: TGTGCCATCAGCCTCGGACAGGGGGCGGGCACCGGGGAGCTGTTTTTT
abundance: .; j_gene: TRBJ1-2; d_gene: TRBD1; v_gene: TRBV6-1; CDR3aa: CASTQWDFGTDGYTF; CDR3nt: TGTGCCAGCACCCAATGGGATTTTGGGACAGATGGCTACACCTTC
abundance: once; j_gene: TRBJ2-3; d_gene: TRBD2; v_gene: TRBV7-3; CDR3aa: CASSSGLGADTQYF; CDR3nt: TGTGCCAGCAGCTCGGGACTAGGGGCAGATACGCAGTATTTT
abundance: .; j_gene: TRBJ1-1; d_gene: .; v_gene: TRBV4-1; CDR3aa: CASSQDPGQNTEAFF; CDR3nt: TGCGCCAGCAGCCAAGATCCTGGACAGAACACTGAAGCTTTCTTT
abundance: few; j_gene: TRBJ2-1; d_gene: .; v_gene: TRBV9; CDR3aa: CASSPGGTPGNEQFF; CDR3nt: TGTGCCAGCAGCCCAGGCGGGACCCCGGGGAATGAGCAGTTCTTC
abundance: .; j_gene: TRBJ2-3; d_gene: TRBD1; v_gene: TRBV29-1; CDR3aa: CSVSGTGPDTQYF; CDR3nt: TGCAGCGTTTCCGGGACAGGGCCCGATACGCAGTATTTT
abundance: .; j_gene: TRBJ2-1; d_gene: TRBD2; v_gene: TRBV4-1; CDR3aa: CASSQGRLAGAHNEQFF; CDR3nt: TGCGCCAGCAGCCAGGGGCGACTAGCGGGAGCCCACAATGAGCAGTTCTTC
abundance: .; j_gene: TRBJ2-5; d_gene: .; v_gene: TRBV7-9; CDR3aa: CASRGAQKGETQYF; CDR3nt: TGTGCCAGCAGAGGGGCACAAAAAGGAGAGACCCAGTACTTC
abundance: few; j_gene: TRBJ2-3; d_gene: .; v_gene: TRBV5-6; CDR3aa: CASSYLNSQGDTQYF; CDR3nt: TGTGCCAGCAGCTATCTTAATTCCCAGGGGGATACGCAGTATTTT
abundance: .; j_gene: TRBJ2-7; d_gene: TRBD2; v_gene: TRBV27; CDR3aa: CASSLNSGGYEQYF; CDR3nt: TGTGCCAGCAGTTTAAACAGCGGGGGATACGAGCAGTACTTC
abundance: .; j_gene: TRBJ2-7; d_gene: TRBD2; v_gene: TRBV27; CDR3aa: CASSLSSGSSYEQYF; CDR3nt: TGTGCCAGCAGTTTATCCAGCGGGAGTTCCTACGAGCAGTACTTC
abundance: .; j_gene: TRBJ2-1; d_gene: TRBD2; v_gene: TRBV9; CDR3aa: CASSEGLAGGPLNEQFF; CDR3nt: TGTGCCAGCAGCGAGGGACTAGCGGGGGGGCCTCTCAATGAGCAGTTCTTC
abundance: .; j_gene: TRBJ1-4; d_gene: .; v_gene: TRBV7-9; CDR3aa: CASRSTGRKLFF; CDR3nt: TGTGCCAGCAGGTCAACCGGGAGAAAACTGTTTTTT
abundance: .; j_gene: TRBJ2-4; d_gene: TRBD2; v_gene: TRBV27; CDR3aa: CASSLRGGIQYF; CDR3nt: TGTGCCAGCAGTTTACGGGGGGGCATTCAGTACTTC
abundance: .; j_gene: TRBJ2-7; d_gene: .; v_gene: TRBV30; CDR3aa: CAWSASGDYEQYF; CDR3nt: TGTGCCTGGAGTGCCTCAGGGGATTACGAGCAGTACTTC
abundance: .; j_gene: TRBJ2-2; d_gene: TRBD2; v_gene: TRBV6-4; CDR3aa: CASSELAGDHGELFF; CDR3nt: TGTGCCAGCAGTGAACTCGCGGGAGACCACGGGGAGCTGTTTTTT
abundance: .; j_gene: TRBJ1-5; d_gene: .; v_gene: TRBV19; CDR3aa: CASSQGNQPQHF; CDR3nt: TGTGCCAGCAGCCAGGGTAATCAGCCCCAGCATTTT
abundance: .; j_gene: TRBJ2-7; d_gene: .; v_gene: TRBV13; CDR3aa: CASSFGLGHEQYF; CDR3nt: TGTGCCAGCAGCTTCGGGTTGGGGCACGAGCAGTACTTC
abundance: .; j_gene: TRBJ1-1; d_gene: TRBD1; v_gene: TRBV5-1; CDR3aa: CASSSLQGMETEAFF; CDR3nt: TGCGCCAGCAGCTCACTACAGGGGATGGAAACTGAAGCTTTCTTT
abundance: .; j_gene: TRBJ2-2; d_gene: .; v_gene: TRBV13; CDR3aa: CASTPQGLVGTGELFF; CDR3nt: TGTGCCAGCACCCCACAGGGTCTAGTTGGAACCGGGGAGCTGTTTTTT
abundance: .; j_gene: TRBJ2-3; d_gene: TRBD1; v_gene: TRBV9; CDR3aa: CASSVATGESTLQYF; CDR3nt: TGTGCCAGCAGCGTAGCGACAGGGGAGTCTACCTTGCAGTATTTT
abundance: .; j_gene: TRBJ2-7; d_gene: .; v_gene: TRBV5-1; CDR3aa: CASSLVGDEQYF; CDR3nt: TGCGCCAGCAGCTTGGTCGGTGACGAGCAGTACTTC
abundance: .; j_gene: TRBJ1-5; d_gene: TRBD1; v_gene: TRBV15; CDR3aa: CATSSHRGNQPQHF; CDR3nt: TGTGCCACCAGCAGTCACAGGGGAAACCAGCCCCAGCATTTT
abundance: .; j_gene: TRBJ2-7; d_gene: .; v_gene: TRBV19; CDR3aa: CASSPGYEQYF; CDR3nt: TGTGCCAGTAGTCCCGGGTACGAGCAGTACTTC
abundance: .; j_gene: TRBJ2-7; d_gene: .; v_gene: TRBV9; CDR3aa: CASKGGTGDEQYF; CDR3nt: TGTGCCAGCAAGGGAGGGACAGGCGACGAGCAGTACTTC
abundance: .; j_gene: TRBJ2-5; d_gene: .; v_gene: TRBV19; CDR3aa: CASSIGVLLYQETQYF; CDR3nt: TGTGCCAGTAGTATAGGCGTACTCCTGTACCAAGAGACCCAGTACTTC
abundance: once; j_gene: TRBJ2-7; d_gene: TRBD2; v_gene: TRBV28; CDR3aa: CASSPRGGVTGYEQYF; CDR3nt: TGTGCCAGCAGTCCCCGGGGGGGGGTGACGGGGTACGAGCAGTACTTC
abundance: .; j_gene: TRBJ1-2; d_gene: .; v_gene: TRBV11-2; CDR3aa: CASSLARGFNYGYTF; CDR3nt: TGTGCCAGCAGCTTAGCCAGGGGCTTTAACTATGGCTACACCTTC
abundance: .; j_gene: TRBJ2-7; d_gene: TRBD2; v_gene: TRBV11-1; CDR3aa: CASSYASGAAYEQYF; CDR3nt: TGTGCCAGCAGCTACGCTAGCGGGGCGGCCTACGAGCAGTACTTC
abundance: .; j_gene: TRBJ1-1; d_gene: .; v_gene: TRBV5-6; CDR3aa: CASSLGWGVLNGTEAFF; CDR3nt: TGTGCCAGCAGCTTAGGATGGGGGGTATTAAATGGGACTGAAGCTTTCTTT
abundance: few; j_gene: TRBJ1-3; d_gene: .; v_gene: TRBV4-1; CDR3aa: CASSRTFQGDGNTIYF; CDR3nt: TGCGCCAGCAGCCGGACGTTCCAGGGTGACGGAAACACCATATATTTT
abundance: .; j_gene: TRBJ2-7; d_gene: TRBD1; v_gene: TRBV19; CDR3aa: CASSPGTGAYEQYF; CDR3nt: TGTGCCAGTAGCCCCGGGACAGGGGCATACGAGCAGTACTTC
abundance: .; j_gene: TRBJ1-2; d_gene: TRBD1; v_gene: TRBV6-5; CDR3aa: CASGPGTDYGYTF; CDR3nt: TGTGCCAGCGGGCCCGGGACAGACTATGGCTACACCTTC
abundance: once; j_gene: TRBJ2-7; d_gene: TRBD2; v_gene: TRBV28; CDR3aa: CASRWQGGVAEQYF; CDR3nt: TGTGCCAGCCGATGGCAGGGAGGGGTGGCAGAGCAGTACTTC
abundance: .; j_gene: TRBJ2-7; d_gene: TRBD1; v_gene: TRBV28; CDR3aa: CASSSPGQILYEQYF; CDR3nt: TGTGCCAGCAGTTCACCGGGACAGATATTATACGAGCAGTACTTC
abundance: .; j_gene: TRBJ2-7; d_gene: .; v_gene: TRBV13; CDR3aa: CASSLSQWEQYF; CDR3nt: TGTGCCAGCAGCTTAAGTCAGTGGGAGCAGTACTTC
abundance: .; j_gene: TRBJ2-1; d_gene: .; v_gene: TRBV5-6; CDR3aa: CASSVLQGLNEQFF; CDR3nt: TGTGCCAGCAGCGTATTACAGGGTTTGAATGAGCAGTTCTTC
abundance: .; j_gene: TRBJ2-5; d_gene: TRBD2; v_gene: TRBV13; CDR3aa: CASSLESRRLAGGETQYF; CDR3nt: TGTGCCAGCAGCTTAGAAAGCCGCCGACTAGCGGGAGGGGAGACCCAGTACTTC
abundance: .; j_gene: TRBJ1-6; d_gene: .; v_gene: TRBV2; CDR3aa: CASSETVVINSPLHF; CDR3nt: TGTGCCAGCAGTGAAACAGTCGTGATTAATTCACCCCTCCACTTT
abundance: once; j_gene: TRBJ2-7; d_gene: .; v_gene: TRBV5-1; CDR3aa: CASSLLGSYEQYF; CDR3nt: TGCGCCAGCAGCTTGTTGGGGAGCTACGAGCAGTACTTC
abundance: .; j_gene: TRBJ1-5; d_gene: TRBD1; v_gene: TRBV19; CDR3aa: CASCEGRGRDSNQPQHF; CDR3nt: TGTGCCAGTTGCGAGGGCAGGGGGCGCGATAGCAATCAGCCCCAGCATTTT
abundance: few; j_gene: TRBJ2-7; d_gene: TRBD1; v_gene: TRBV11-2; CDR3aa: CASSSAGTVTYEQYF; CDR3nt: TGTGCCAGCAGCTCTGCCGGGACAGTAACCTACGAGCAGTACTTC
abundance: .; j_gene: TRBJ2-7; d_gene: TRBD2; v_gene: TRBV25-1; CDR3aa: CASSGLFSSGDYEQYF; CDR3nt: TGTGCCAGTAGTGGGTTATTTTCTAGCGGGGATTACGAGCAGTACTTC
abundance: .; j_gene: TRBJ2-1; d_gene: TRBD2; v_gene: TRBV28; CDR3aa: CASSFSLAGNEQFF; CDR3nt: TGTGCCAGCAGTTTTAGTCTAGCGGGCAATGAGCAGTTCTTC
abundance: .; j_gene: TRBJ2-7; d_gene: .; v_gene: TRBV6-6; CDR3aa: CASSYSIQGLDEQYF; CDR3nt: TGTGCCAGCAGTTACTCGATACAGGGTTTAGACGAGCAGTACTTC
abundance: .; j_gene: TRBJ1-2; d_gene: .; v_gene: TRBV29-1; CDR3aa: CSVADSLDGYTF; CDR3nt: TGCAGCGTCGCAGACAGCCTCGATGGCTACACCTTC